The TCR beta chain under discussion was sequenced for a study of shared clonotypes between healthy human individuals. This CDR3 is 18 amino acids long. In germline, CDR1 is KGHSH, CDR2 LQKENI. Trimming shortened V by 0 bases and J by 3 bases, and 21 bases separated the two germline ends. HIV-negative, healthy adults without recent acute infections or vaccinations were the donors. Sequencing was performed with immunoSEQ multiplex PCR; in TCRdb, only in-frame clones are kept and a portion is missing. The table shows 700,000 or so clones, with roughly 70% occurring only once. Comments on this clone: Its antigen is not identified.

The study's findings and limits: The genetic and exposure-history diversity represented was limited by few donors. Approximately 4.6% of naive CD4 clonotypes were shared across several donors.

The sequence came from a woman younger than 45 in good health. The sample consisted of memory CD4+ T cells sorted from blood. The subset is: CD45RA-negative fraction. V is TRBV18 and J is TRBJ2-7; a possible D gene is TRBD2 (6 bases). In DNA form, the CDR3 reads TGTGCCAGCTCACCACCGGGGGGTTGGGCGGCAGGATTCTACGAGCAGTACTTC. Encoded protein: CASSPPGGWAAGFYEQYF.